Shown below are 6 T cell receptor beta chains from a single sample sequenced in a study of beta chain features in type 1 diabetes. Reverse transcribing all isolated RNA meant expressed TCRB transcripts were sequenced. Profiled with immunoSEQ multiplex PCR; TCRdb holds only in-frame clones, not every one. The sample records about 230,000 clones, over 8.5% being singletons. Sequencing was performed on naive CD4+ T cells from blood. The receptor source for this set is a woman under 30 in good health.

This clone has a count of ten or more. This chain connects TRBV7-2 to TRBJ2-1; a weak D match, TRBD2 (6 bases). Trimming left V 0 bases short and J 2 bases short, with 11 bases between. The CDR3 is 16 amino acids. The germline gives CDR1 SGHTA, CDR2 FQGNSA. CDR3 DNA sequence: TGTGCCAGCAGCTTAGCGTCGGGACTTACCTACAATGAGCAGTTCTTC. Its translation is CASSLASGLTYNEQFF.

The chain is built from TRBV27 and TRBJ2-2; D is unresolved. There are 14 residues in the CDR3. Germline V gene sequence: CDR1 MNHEY, CDR2 SMNVEV (reference sequence). Trimming took 5 bases from V and 1 from J, leaving 8 bases between them. Here the CDR3 reads CASSTHMNTGELFF. Here the CDR3 DNA reads TGTGCCAGCAGTACCCACATGAACACCGGGGAGCTGTTTTTT.

The sample holds a few counts of this clone. This chain links TRBV5-6 with TRBJ2-6, with TRBD1 identical over 7 bases. The V gene's germline CDR1 is SGHDT and CDR2 YYEEEE. Unmatched junction bases numbered 16, after V lost 3 bases and J lost 4 bases. The CDR3 spans 19 residues. CDR3 nucleotide sequence: TGTGCCAGCAGCTCGGGCCCCTTAACAGGGGTCCCCGGGGCCAACGTCCTGACTTTC. Its protein product is CASSSGPLTGVPGANVLTF. The full variable domain, with the rest looked up from reference TRBV5-6 and TRBJ2-6, is DAGVTQSPTHLIKTRGQQVTLRCSPKSGHDTVSWYQQALGQGPQFIFQYYEEEERQRGNFPDRFSGHQFPNYSSELNVNALLLGDSALYLCASSSGPLTGVPGANVLTFGAGSRLTVL.

The chain recombines TRBV5-4 with TRBJ2-7; 10 positions match TRBD1. Looked up from germline, CDR1 is SGHNT and CDR2 is YYREEE (reference sequence). Losses at the gene ends were 1 base for V and 3 bases for J; bases not matched to a gene: 4. This CDR3 spans 15 amino acids. Here the CDR3 DNA reads TGTGCCAGCAGCTTGTGGGACAGGGGAATCTACGAGCAGTACTTC. It codes for CASSLWDRGIYEQYF.

This chain connects TRBV6-6 to TRBJ1-1, with 7 bases fitting TRBD1. This CDR3 comprises 13 residues. J lost 11 bases, V lost 5 bases, and 11 bases had no gene match. Per germline, CDR1 MNHNY and CDR2 SVGAGI (reference sequence). CDR3 sequence: CASSPWDRPAAFF. The CDR3 DNA is TGTGCCAGCAGTCCCTGGGACAGACCCGCCGCTTTCTTT.

This clone was counted between two and nine times. V is TRBV6-5 and J is TRBJ1-4; D unclear. The CDR3 length is 15 residues. V lost 2 bases and J 3 bases, leaving 10 bases between the germline ends. Germline CDR1 reads MNHEY; CDR2 reads SVGAGI. The CDR3 is CASSYGGPPNEKLFF. Written as DNA, the CDR3 is TGTGCCAGCAGTTACGGAGGCCCTCCTAATGAAAAACTGTTTTTT.